One sample yielded the 26 T cell receptor beta chains listed below, sequenced in a study of cytomegalovirus exposure and HLA in healthy donors. Method: immunoSEQ multiplex PCR; TCRdb's copy keeps in-frame clones and lacks some. The sample has about 150,000 clones, around 84% seen once. Sequencing used PBMCs. The receptors originated from a human donor in good health.

The genes are TRBV6-5 and TRBJ2-1; D gene unclear. The CDR3 has 12 residues. The V gene lost 5 bases and the J gene lost 7 bases, with 9 bases spanning the gap. CDR1 is MNHEY, CDR2 SVGAGI, per germline. The CDR3 reads CASSPLSNEQFF. The CDR3 nucleotides read TGTGCCAGCAGTCCCCTCTCTAATGAGCAGTTCTTC.

This chain uses TRBV5-1 with TRBJ2-2; no reliable D call. This CDR3 spans 16 amino acids. CDR1 is SGHRS, CDR2 YFSETQ, per germline. V was cut by 0 bases and J by 4 bases, with 13 bases left in between. The chain's CDR3 is CASSLGGGSSTGELFF. CDR3 in DNA: TGCGCCAGCAGCTTGGGCGGCGGAAGCAGCACCGGGGAGCTGTTTTTT. Using reference TRBV5-1 and TRBJ2-2 for the parts outside the CDR3, the full variable domain is KAGVTQTPRYLIKTRGQQVTLSCSPISGHRSVSWYQQTPGQGLQFLFEYFSETQRNKGNFPGRFSGRQFSNSRSEMNVSTLELGDSALYLCASSLGGGSSTGELFFGEGSRLTVL.

The chain combines TRBV5-8 with TRBJ1-1; the match to TRBD1 covers 9 bases. The CDR3 is 15 amino acids. J gave up 0 bases and V 2 bases, and 2 bases lay outside the gene matches. Germline assignment: CDR1 SGHTS and CDR2 YDEGEE. The CDR3 region is CASSFRDRVNTEAFF. In DNA, the CDR3 is TGTGCCAGCAGCTTCCGGGACAGGGTGAACACTGAAGCTTTCTTT.

This clone was seen a handful of times. The rearrangement links TRBV18 to TRBJ1-2, with a weak D call TRBD1 (5 bases). Germline V gives CDR1 KGHSH, CDR2 LQKENI. The V end was cut by 4 bases, the J end by 5 bases, with 17 bases between. CDR3 length: 15 residues. The DNA of the CDR3 is TGTGCCAGCTCACTAAATCAGGGAAAATGGTATGGCTACACCTTC. Amino acids: CASSLNQGKWYGYTF.

The rearrangement links TRBV28 to TRBJ2-7; no definite D call. Germline CDR1 MDHEN, CDR2 SYDVKM. The V and J ends lost 3 bases and 5 bases respectively, with 11 bases between them. The length of the CDR3 is 13 residues. The CDR3 DNA reads TGTGCCAGCAGTTTTGGTGGTTCGGACGAGCAGTACTTC. It codes for CASSFGGSDEQYF. Combining the CDR3 with reference TRBV28 and TRBJ2-7 gives the whole variable domain DVKVTQSSRYLVKRTGEKVFLECVQDMDHENMFWYRQDPGLGLRLIYFSYDVKMKEKGDIPEGYSVSREKKERFSLILESASTNQTSMYLCASSFGGSDEQYFGPGTRLTVT.

The count of this clone is one. The rearrangement uses TRBV30 and TRBJ2-5; 9 nucleotides match TRBD2. V dropped 6 bases and J dropped 3; count of bases not matched to a gene: 8. Germline CDR1 GTSNPN, CDR2 SVGIG (reference sequence). The CDR3 consists of 14 residues. CDR3 in DNA: TGTGCCTGTAGCGGTAGCGGGAGAAAAGAGACCCAGTACTTC. Translating gives CACSGSGRKETQYF.

This clone was observed a few times. Written as DNA, the CDR3 is TGTGCCAGCTCACAGGGCGGGAGCCTGGCTGAGCAGTACTTC. Translation: CASSQGGSLAEQYF. The chain employs TRBV18 and TRBJ2-7, with 7 bases fitting TRBD2. J lost 7 bases, V lost 4 bases, and 10 bases had no gene match. Germline values: CDR1 KGHSH, CDR2 LQKENI. CDR3 length: 14 amino acids.

The chain recombines TRBV2 with TRBJ2-7; D might be TRBD2 (5 bases). CDR3 length equals 12 residues. Germline V CDR1 and CDR2: SNHLY, FYNNEI. Trimming removed 8 bases from V and 3 bases from J, with 11 bases in between. CDR3 residues: CASSGGYYEQYF. CDR3 nucleotide sequence: TGTGCCAGCTCCGGAGGATACTACGAGCAGTACTTC.

The J gene is TRBJ1-1, the V gene TRBV11-2; 7 bases are shared with TRBD1. Germline lookup yields CDR1 SGHAT and CDR2 FQNNGV. CDR3 length equals 15 residues. Germline trimming cut 5 bases from V and 3 bases from J; bases unmatched to any gene: 9. As DNA, the CDR3 is TGTGCCAGCAGCCCTATCAAACAGGGGTACACTGAAGCTTTCTTT. Its protein is CASSPIKQGYTEAFF.

The sample holds a few counts of this clone. V gene TRBV2 combines with J gene TRBJ2-7; TRBD1 might be the D (5 bases). Germline CDR1 and CDR2: SNHLY and FYNNEI. The CDR3 has 14 residues. The V end lost 3 bases, the J end lost 5 bases, and 14 bases lay between the germline ends. In DNA form, the CDR3 reads TGTGCCAGCAGTGACGGCCAGGGATCCGACGAGCAGTACTTC. Protein: CASSDGQGSDEQYF.

V usage is TRBV19 and J usage is TRBJ1-1, with TRBD1 matching 7 bases. The CDR3 is 18 residues long. Germline V gives CDR1 LNHDA, CDR2 SQIVND (reference sequence). V shed 1 base, J shed 1 base, and the junction held 12 bases outside the gene matches. This CDR3 reads CASSIGPTGTRRNTEAFF. The DNA for the CDR3 is TGTGCCAGTAGTATAGGGCCGACAGGGACGAGAAGGAACACTGAAGCTTTCTTT.

J is TRBJ1-1 and V is TRBV5-1; D remains ambiguous. The CDR3 spans 14 residues. From germline, CDR1 is SGHRS and CDR2 YFSETQ. V was shortened by 2 bases and J by 1 base, with 9 bases between the two germline ends. The CDR3 loop is CASSLTERNTEAFF. CDR3 sequence (DNA): TGCGCCAGCAGCTTAACAGAAAGGAACACTGAAGCTTTCTTT.

The chain couples TRBV5-1 to TRBJ2-4, with D maybe TRBD2 (5 bases). V lost 4 bases and J 8 bases, leaving 10 bases between the germline ends. The CDR3 loop spans 12 amino acids. CDR1 is SGHRS, CDR2 YFSETQ, per germline. The CDR3 protein is CASSATGDIQYF. DNA for the CDR3: TGCGCCAGCAGCGCAACCGGGGACATTCAGTACTTC.

The chain combines TRBV6-1 with TRBJ1-1; the D gene is possibly TRBD1 (6 bases). V was pared by 6 bases and J by 1 base, with 12 bases between. This CDR3 spans 14 amino acids. Looked up from germline, CDR1 is MNHNS and CDR2 is SASEGT. In DNA, the CDR3 is TGTGCCAGCAGGCTGCGACAGGAGAACACTGAAGCTTTCTTT. Protein: CASRLRQENTEAFF.

The table lists this clone with a count of one. V and J are TRBV5-6 and TRBJ2-7, with 7 bases that match TRBD2. CDR1 is SGHDT, CDR2 YYEEEE, per germline. The trim removed 0 bases at V and 5 bases at J, leaving 8 bases unmatched. This CDR3 has 15 residues. This CDR3 reads CASSLAREGFHEQYF. CDR3 bases: TGTGCCAGCAGCTTGGCCAGGGAGGGTTTCCACGAGCAGTACTTC.

The J gene is TRBJ2-1, the V gene TRBV5-1; 10 bases match TRBD2. Germline trimming cut 5 bases from V and 3 bases from J; bases unmatched to any gene: 5. Per the germline V gene, CDR1 is SGHRS and CDR2 is YFSETQ. CDR3 length: 15 residues. In nucleotides, the CDR3 is TGCGCCAGCAGACCGGGGACTAGCGACTACAATGAGCAGTTCTTC. Amino acid sequence: CASRPGTSDYNEQFF. Full variable domain (rest looked up from reference TRBV5-1 and TRBJ2-1): KAGVTQTPRYLIKTRGQQVTLSCSPISGHRSVSWYQQTPGQGLQFLFEYFSETQRNKGNFPGRFSGRQFSNSRSEMNVSTLELGDSALYLCASRPGTSDYNEQFFGPGTRLTVL.

This clone appeared a single time. The chain is built from TRBV4-1 and TRBJ2-1; 7 bases map to TRBD1. Losses at the gene ends were 1 base for V and 3 bases for J; bases not matched to a gene: 0. The CDR3 sequence is 14 residues long. CDR1 and CDR2 from the germline V gene are MGHRA and YSYEKL. The CDR3 region is CASSQGQGYNEQFF. The CDR3 bases are TGCGCCAGCAGCCAAGGACAGGGCTACAATGAGCAGTTCTTC.

This chain connects TRBV5-1 to TRBJ2-3, with TRBD2 matching 10 bases. The ends lost 5 bases at V and 4 bases at J; junction bases unmatched: 7. Germline CDR1 reads SGHRS; CDR2 reads YFSETQ. The CDR3 consists of 15 residues. As DNA, the CDR3 is TGCGCCAGCAGTTTCAGCGGGGGGGCCCCAGATACGCAGTATTTT. Protein: CASSFSGGAPDTQYF.

The chain employs TRBV18 and TRBJ2-7; the D gene is possibly TRBD2 (6 bases). Germline CDR1 KGHSH, CDR2 LQKENI. V was trimmed by 2 bases and J by 7 bases, leaving 12 bases between them. The CDR3 consists of 13 residues. CDR3: CASSPVRESEQYF. As DNA, the CDR3 is TGTGCCAGCTCACCAGTCCGGGAGTCAGAGCAGTACTTC. Supplemented by reference TRBV18 and TRBJ2-7, the full variable domain reads NAGVMQNPRHLVRRRGQEARLRCSPMKGHSHVYWYRQLPEEGLKFMVYLQKENIIDESGMPKERFSAEFPKEGPSILRIQQVVRGDSAAYFCASSPVRESEQYFGPGTRLTVT.

Notes on this clone: An end of the junction does not agree with germline; a read error may underlie this. The chain joins TRBV6-5 to TRBJ2-3; TRBD1 is a possible D gene (5 bases). Germline CDR1 and CDR2: MNHEY and SVGAGI. The CDR3 spans 11 residues. CDR3 residues: CVSFRATRPYF. The CDR3 nucleotides read TGTGTCAGCTTCAGGGCCACACGACCGTATTTT.

This chain links TRBV18 with TRBJ2-2; 10 bases are a match to TRBD2. The junction had 11 bases not matched to a gene; V was cut back by 5 bases and J by 5 bases. The germline V gene encodes CDR1 KGHSH and CDR2 LQKENI. The CDR3 is made up of 17 amino acids. CDR3 sequence: CASSRSSGSLETGELFF. In nucleotides, the CDR3 is TGTGCCAGCTCAAGATCTAGCGGGAGCCTGGAGACCGGGGAGCTGTTTTTT. Full variable domain (remainder filled in from reference TRBV18 and TRBJ2-2): NAGVMQNPRHLVRRRGQEARLRCSPMKGHSHVYWYRQLPEEGLKFMVYLQKENIIDESGMPKERFSAEFPKEGPSILRIQQVVRGDSAAYFCASSRSSGSLETGELFFGEGSRLTVL.

J is TRBJ2-2 and V is TRBV9; 14 bases match TRBD2. The CDR3 runs 17 residues. Trimming at V came to 4 bases and at J to 2 bases, leaving 4 bases not matched to a gene. Germline CDR1 reads SGDLS; CDR2 reads YYNGEE. The CDR3 loop is CASSKGLAGVNTGELFF. CDR3 sequence (DNA): TGTGCCAGCAGCAAGGGACTAGCGGGGGTTAACACCGGGGAGCTGTTTTTT.

The rearrangement joins TRBV29-1 to TRBJ2-1; D remains unclear. This CDR3 region has 13 residues. The germline V gene encodes CDR1 SQVTM and CDR2 ANQGSEA. V lost 1 base, J lost 6 bases, and 10 bases lay in between. As DNA, the CDR3 is TGCAGCGTTGAAGGGTTTAACAGCAATGAGCAGTTCTTC. Its translation is CSVEGFNSNEQFF.

V and J are TRBV5-4 and TRBJ2-1; no clear D gene. CDR1 and CDR2 (germline): SGHNT, YYREEE (reference sequence). Trimming shortened V by 5 bases and J by 0 bases, and 6 bases separated the two germline ends. The length of the CDR3 is 13 residues. The CDR3 coding sequence is TGTGCCAGCAGGCCTAGCTCCTACAATGAGCAGTTCTTC. The encoded protein is CASRPSSYNEQFF.

This rearrangement joins TRBV11-2 to TRBJ1-2; 10 bases agree with TRBD1. The CDR3 is made up of 15 amino acids. Germline CDR1 is SGHAT and CDR2 is FQNNGV. The ends lost 0 bases at V and 8 bases at J; junction bases unmatched: 6. In nucleotides, the CDR3 is TGTGCCAGCAGCTTAGATCTGGGGACAGGGGAAGGCTACACCTTC. Its protein product is CASSLDLGTGEGYTF.

This clone was recorded a few times. The J gene is TRBJ1-4, the V gene TRBV18; the match to TRBD1 covers 7 bases. Looked up from germline, CDR1 is KGHSH and CDR2 is LQKENI. The CDR3 length is 15 residues. V shed 6 bases and J 1 base; nucleotides not matched to a gene: 5. This CDR3 is CASSPGQETNEKLFF. The DNA of the CDR3 is TGTGCCAGCTCCCCCGGACAGGAAACTAATGAAAAACTGTTTTTT.